Each of the 25 T cell receptor beta chains below was sequenced from the same sample in a study of CD8 T cells in ankylosing spondylitis. Each CDR3 protein gets one entry after TCRdb re-called the 5' RACE reads with MiXCR. Counted here are hundreds of thousands of distinct CDR3 sequences, 30% to 35% occurring once; the ten biggest clones make up 4% to 5.5%. The source material was blood, either unsorted or a sorted T cell fraction (not recorded which). Every receptor here comes from a male donor with ankylosing spondylitis or in good health (not recorded which).

The V and J genes are TRBV12-3 or TRBV12-4 and TRBJ2-2; 10 bases are shared with TRBD2. Trimming cost V 0 bases and J 2 bases; bases outside gene matches: 3. CDR3 length: 17 amino acids. CDR3 nucleotide sequence: TGTGCCAGCAGTTTAGCAAGCGGGGGGGCCAACACCGGGGAGCTGTTTTTT. Its protein is CASSLASGGANTGELFF.

This CDR3 reads CASSSPPGYEQYF. CDR3 coding DNA: TGTGCCAGCAGCTCGCCTCCCGGCTACGAGCAGTACTTC. This chain uses TRBV5-6 with TRBJ2-7; no firm D call. Per germline, CDR1 SGHDT and CDR2 YYEEEE. V lost 3 bases, J lost 3 bases, and 10 bases lay in between. CDR3 length: 13 amino acids.

V usage is TRBV20-1 and J usage is TRBJ2-3, with D possibly TRBD2 on 7 matching bases. Germline V gene lookup returns CDR1 DFQATT and CDR2 SNEGSKA (reference sequence). CDR3 length: 14 residues. The CDR3 DNA is TGCAGCGCTCACCTAGGGAGGGGGGCAGATACGCAGTATTTT. This codes for CSAHLGRGADTQYF.

The chain recombines TRBV12-3 or TRBV12-4 with TRBJ2-1; no clear D gene. V lost 6 bases and J lost 12, with 30 bases in between. This CDR3 contains 17 residues. Written as DNA, the CDR3 is TGTGCCAGCAGCCAGCCCCAGCAGGTCATTAACGGTTTAAGGCAGTTCTTC. It encodes CASSQPQQVINGLRQFF.

This clonotype has more than one count but fewer than ten. This sequence joins TRBV7-9 and TRBJ2-7; no clear D. Between the trimmed V and J ends, which lost 2 bases and 7 bases, there was a span of 12 bases. CDR1 is SEHNR, CDR2 FQNEAQ, per germline (reference sequence). This CDR3 is 13 amino acids long. The CDR3 is CASSLPGFVEQYF. The CDR3, as DNA: TGTGCCAGCAGCTTACCTGGGTTTGTGGAGCAGTACTTC.

CDR3 loop: CASSPLGGVRTEAFF. The CDR3 nucleotides are TGTGCCAGCAGTCCCCTGGGGGGGGTTCGCACTGAAGCTTTCTTT. The J gene is TRBJ1-1, the V gene TRBV12-3 or TRBV12-4; D might be TRBD1 (5 bases). Trimming removed 5 bases at V and 4 bases at J, with 17 bases between. The CDR3 runs to 15 residues.

This clonotype was seen more than once but under ten times. The V and J genes are TRBV28 and TRBJ2-1; no reliable D call. Germline assignment: CDR1 MDHEN and CDR2 SYDVKM. This CDR3 is built from 15 residues. The V and J ends lost 3 bases and 0 bases respectively, with 9 bases between them. CDR3 DNA: TGTGCCAGCAGTTTTGAGTCGAGCTCCTACAATGAGCAGTTCTTC. Its translation is CASSFESSSYNEQFF.

This chain connects TRBV7-2 to TRBJ1-5, with 8 nucleotides matching TRBD1. With 0 bases clipped from V and 7 bases from J, the junction kept 8 bases outside the gene matches. Germline lookup yields CDR1 SGHTA and CDR2 FQGNSA. The CDR3 extends over 16 amino acids. Here the CDR3 reads CASSLAYRGGKQPQHF. CDR3 sequence (DNA): TGTGCCAGCAGCTTAGCATACAGGGGGGGAAAGCAGCCCCAGCATTTT.

The gene calls are TRBV11-2 and TRBJ2-6; D is undetermined. This CDR3 has 16 residues. Trimming took off 1 base at V and 0 bases at J, with 7 bases between the two ends. Germline CDR1 SGHAT, CDR2 FQNNGV. In DNA form, the CDR3 reads TGTGCCAGCAGCTTAGTATCAACCTCTGGGGCCAACGTCCTGACTTTC. This codes for CASSLVSTSGANVLTF.

This clonotype has a handful of counts. CDR3 protein: CSARRGGSTDTQYF. As DNA, the CDR3 is TGCAGCGCCCGCCGTGGGGGAAGCACAGATACGCAGTATTTT. The rearrangement uses TRBV29-1 and TRBJ2-3; D may correspond to TRBD1 or TRBD2 (5 bases each). Looked up from germline, CDR1 is SQVTM and CDR2 is ANQGSEA. CDR3 length: 14 amino acids. The ends were cut back, 7 bases at V and 0 bases at J, with 14 bases in the middle.

The chain links TRBV5-1 to TRBJ1-1; a weak D match, TRBD1 (5 bases). Germline V gene lookup returns CDR1 SGHRS and CDR2 YFSETQ. The V and J ends lost 0 bases and 4 bases respectively, with 13 bases between them. The CDR3 totals 15 residues. CDR3 in DNA: TGCGCCAGCAGCTTGGGCGTGGACGGGACCACTGAAGCTTTCTTT. This codes for CASSLGVDGTTEAFF. The full variable domain, completed using reference TRBV5-1 and TRBJ1-1, is KAGVTQTPRYLIKTRGQQVTLSCSPISGHRSVSWYQQTPGQGLQFLFEYFSETQRNKGNFPGRFSGRQFSNSRSEMNVSTLELGDSALYLCASSLGVDGTTEAFFGQGTRLTVV.

The V gene is TRBV20-1, the J gene TRBJ2-3; 9 bases align to TRBD2. Germline V lookup: CDR1 DFQATT, CDR2 SNEGSKA (reference sequence). V shed 3 bases and J 2 bases; nucleotides not matched to a gene: 6. The CDR3 has 15 residues. The CDR3 sequence is CSASPSGVATDTQYF. CDR3 sequence (DNA): TGCAGTGCTAGTCCTAGCGGGGTGGCCACAGATACGCAGTATTTT.

This clonotype was counted a few times. The chain joins TRBV20-1 to TRBJ2-7; D remains ambiguous. This CDR3 comprises 13 residues. CDR1 and CDR2 (germline): DFQATT, SNEGSKA (reference sequence). V was clipped by 0 bases and J by 7 bases, with 13 bases between them. Written as DNA, the CDR3 is TGCAGTGCTAGAGATCCGGTGGGAACAGAGCAGTACTTC. This encodes CSARDPVGTEQYF.

A few counts support this clonotype. The V call is TRBV7-9, the J call TRBJ2-6, with D unresolved. V was trimmed by 1 base and J by 0 bases, leaving 4 bases between them. Germline loops: CDR1 SEHNR, CDR2 FQNEAQ (reference sequence). The length of the CDR3 is 15 residues. The CDR3 loop is CASSLGYSGANVLTF. DNA of the CDR3: TGTGCCAGCAGCTTAGGGTACTCTGGGGCCAACGTCCTGACTTTC.

For the CDR3, the DNA is TGTGCCAGCAGCTCAGGGATGAACACTGAAGCTTTCTTT. Protein: CASSSGMNTEAFF. This rearrangement joins TRBV6-1 to TRBJ1-1; tentatively, D is TRBD1 (5 bases). Looked up from germline, CDR1 is MNHNS and CDR2 is SASEGT. This CDR3 comprises 13 residues. The V and J ends lost 6 bases and 0 bases respectively, with 8 bases between them.

The chain links TRBV12-3 or TRBV12-4 to TRBJ2-3; D is undetermined. V gave up 2 bases and J gave up 6 bases, with 18 bases separating them. This CDR3 spans 16 amino acids. In nucleotides, the CDR3 is TGTGCCAGCAGTTTATCCCGTGACAACCTCTGGGATACGCAGTATTTT. Translating gives CASSLSRDNLWDTQYF.

This clonotype turned up a few times. The chain couples TRBV20-1 to TRBJ2-1; 7 bases are shared with TRBD2. CDR1 and CDR2 (germline): DFQATT, SNEGSKA (reference sequence). J gave up 5 bases and V 5 bases, and 9 bases lay outside the gene matches. This CDR3 comprises 14 residues. The CDR3 sequence is CSAHHGLVHNEQFF. In DNA, the CDR3 is TGCAGTGCTCACCACGGACTAGTCCACAATGAGCAGTTCTTC.

V usage is TRBV20-1 and J usage is TRBJ1-6, with a weak D call TRBD1 (5 bases). Germline V gene data show CDR1 as DFQATT and CDR2 as SNEGSKA (reference sequence). The V end lost 0 bases, the J end lost 6 bases, and 15 bases lay between the germline ends. The CDR3 extends over 16 amino acids. CDR3 nucleotide sequence: TGCAGTGCTAGAGATCCGGCAGGGATCTCTAATTCACCCCTCCACTTT. Translating gives CSARDPAGISNSPLHF.

The chain carries TRBV9 and TRBJ2-7; TRBD1 or TRBD2 may be the D gene (6 bases each). The V gene's germline CDR1 is SGDLS and CDR2 YYNGEE. Deletions cut 0 bases from V and 0 bases from J, with 10 bases between. The CDR3 contains 15 residues. CDR3 sequence reads: CASSVEGGSSYEQYF. Here the CDR3 DNA reads TGTGCCAGCAGCGTAGAGGGGGGAAGCTCCTACGAGCAGTACTTC.

This clonotype occurred once. V is TRBV7-9 and J is TRBJ1-1; D uncertain. Trimming shortened V by 2 bases and J by 4 bases, and 8 bases separated the two germline ends. CDR1 SEHNR and CDR2 FQNEAQ come from the germline V gene (reference sequence). This CDR3 comprises 13 residues. The CDR3 reads CASSLSAGTEAFF. The CDR3 DNA follows: TGTGCCAGCAGCTTATCTGCAGGCACTGAAGCTTTCTTT.

The chain combines TRBV20-1 with TRBJ2-7; D is undetermined. The V gene lost 0 bases and the J gene lost 2 bases, with 14 bases spanning the gap. The CDR3 has 15 residues. CDR1 is DFQATT, CDR2 SNEGSKA, per germline (reference sequence). The CDR3 DNA follows: TGCAGTGCTAGAGATGTGGACGCTCGAGCCTACGAGCAGTACTTC. This codes for CSARDVDARAYEQYF.

The J gene is TRBJ1-1, the V gene TRBV12-3 or TRBV12-4; 7 bases match TRBD1. CDR3 length equals 15 residues. The V segment lost 3 bases and the J segment 0 bases; nucleotides outside the gene matches: 4. CDR3 coding DNA: TGTGCCAGCAGTTTCCCGGGACAGATGAACACTGAAGCTTTCTTT. Protein product: CASSFPGQMNTEAFF.

The chain couples TRBV5-5 to TRBJ2-7; 8 nucleotides align to TRBD1. This CDR3 has 15 amino acids. V was pared by 3 bases and J by 0 bases, with 5 bases of the junction left unmatched. Germline CDR1 SGHKS, CDR2 YYEKEE (reference sequence). CDR3 loop: CASSSKDRDSYEQYF. For the CDR3, the DNA is TGTGCCAGCAGCTCCAAGGACAGGGACTCCTACGAGCAGTACTTC.

This clonotype was seen a few times. V gene TRBV6-5 combines with J gene TRBJ1-5; D gene ambiguous. This CDR3 is 13 amino acids long. The V and J ends lost 2 bases and 6 bases respectively, with 8 bases between them. Germline V CDR1 and CDR2: MNHEY, SVGAGI. The CDR3 sequence: CASSYVPGQPQHF. CDR3 nucleotide sequence: TGTGCCAGCAGTTACGTGCCGGGTCAGCCCCAGCATTTT.

This chain joins TRBV6-2 or TRBV6-3 and TRBJ2-3, with 7 bases identical to TRBD1. The germline V gene encodes CDR1 MNHEY and CDR2 SVGEGT. The CDR3 contains 14 residues. V was pared by 7 bases and J by 5 bases, with 9 bases of the junction left unmatched. The CDR3 here is CASTDSTGVDTQYF. For the CDR3, the DNA is TGTGCCAGCACCGACTCCACAGGGGTAGATACGCAGTATTTT.